The sequence of this T cell receptor beta chain was determined in a study of T cells after yellow fever vaccination. Germline CDR1 KGHDR, CDR2 SFDVKD. V dropped 1 base and J dropped 5 bases, with 13 bases sitting between them. This CDR3 spans 16 amino acids. TCRdb used MiXCR to reprocess the 5' RACE reads, holding one entry per CDR3 protein. The table includes about 360,000 distinct CDR3 sequences, more than 5.5% detected once. This rearrangement joins TRBV24-1 to TRBJ2-2; D ambiguous. The starting material was PBMCs, obtained 5 days after the yellow fever booster vaccination. This TCR was recovered from a man aged 25 to 45 who received the YFV17D yellow fever vaccine. CDR3 bases: TGTGCCACCAGTGATTTAAGGTCGTTCGGGACCGGGGAGCTGTTTTTT. It specifies CATSDLRSFGTGELFF.